Listed below are T cell receptor beta chains from one sample, sequenced in a study of post-analysis software for immune sequencing data. TCRdb reprocessed the PCR reads with MiXCR, giving one entry per CDR3 protein. The sample gives more than 500,000 distinct CDR3 sequences, 34% of which show up once; 4.5% to 7.5% is in the top ten. The specimen sequenced was blood. Receptor source: a girl aged 2 to 17 with multiple sclerosis. Each CDR3 is given with its conserved first and last residue. D genes are given only for firm matches. A clone size is listed for some rows: how often the clone was seen (once, few, many), or a class if it is expanded.

-	few	TRBV20-1	13	TRBJ2-5	CSARWQPEETQYF	TGCAGTGCTAGGTGGCAGCCCGAAGAGACCCAGTACTTC
-	-	TRBV20-1	11	TRBJ2-3	CSVLAADTHYF	TGCAGTGTATTAGCAGCAGATACGCATTATTTT
-	-	TRBV7-8	14	TRBJ1-2	CASSLAGQRYGYTF	TGTGCCAGCAGCTTAGCAGGGCAGCGCTATGGCTACACCTTC
-	-	TRBV11-1	15	TRBJ2-1	CASSLLVRLYNEQFF	TGTGCCAGCAGCTTATTGGTTAGACTTTACAATGAGCAGTTCTTC
-	many	TRBV5-1	13	TRBJ2-3	CASSLVGTYTQYF	TGCGCCAGCAGCTTGGTGGGGACTTATACGCAGTATTTT
-	many	TRBV11-2	12	TRBJ2-3	CASSLLADTQYF	TGTGCCAGCAGCTTACTTGCGGATACGCAGTATTTT
-	-	TRBV7-9	12	TRBJ2-1	CASSHDVLAQFF	TGTGCCAGCAGCCATGACGTGCTGGCGCAGTTCTTC
TRBD1	-	TRBV20-1	13	TRBJ2-5	CSALLDRQETQYF	TGCAGTGCTCTCCTGGACAGGCAAGAGACCCAGTACTTC
-	-	TRBV5-6	15	TRBJ2-3	CASSFRDKAQDTQYF	TGTGCCAGCAGCTTTCGGGACAAAGCGCAAGATACGCAGTATTTT
-	-	TRBV24-1	15	TRBJ2-1	CATSDLGGPRNEQFF	TGTGCCACCAGTGACCTGGGGGGGCCACGCAATGAGCAGTTCTTC
TRBD1	-	TRBV15	15	TRBJ2-1	CATSSRDREGNEQFF	TGTGCCACCAGCAGCCGGGACAGGGAGGGCAATGAGCAGTTCTTC
-	-	TRBV5-4	15	TRBJ2-2	CASSFGTLRAGELFF	TGTGCCAGCAGCTTCGGGACCCTCCGGGCCGGGGAGCTGTTTTTT
TRBD2	-	TRBV5-1	15	TRBJ2-1	CASSSGAAGGGEQFF	TGCGCCAGCAGTTCCGGAGCAGCGGGAGGCGGTGAGCAGTTCTTC
TRBD2	few	TRBV20-1	16	TRBJ2-1	CSARGGGTSSYNEQFF	TGCAGTGCTAGGGGAGGGGGGACTAGCTCCTACAATGAGCAGTTCTTC
-	few	TRBV7-9	15	TRBJ2-7	CASSQGRNRVHEQYF	TGTGCCAGCAGTCAGGGCAGGAACAGGGTCCACGAGCAGTACTTC
-	-	TRBV12-3/TRBV12-4	15	TRBJ2-3	CASSSSGGSTDTQYF	-
-	-	TRBV6-6	14	TRBJ2-7	CASSYQQGRYEQYF	TGTGCCAGCAGTTACCAACAGGGCCGGTACGAGCAGTACTTC
TRBD2	-	TRBV7-2	15	TRBJ2-1	CASSIQGLAGSRQFF	TGTGCCAGCAGCATACAGGGACTAGCGGGATCCAGGCAGTTCTTC
-	-	TRBV7-9	16	TRBJ2-1	CASSSWSLRVYNEQFF	TGTGCCAGCAGCTCTTGGAGCCTACGGGTATACAATGAGCAGTTCTTC
-	-	TRBV7-2	14	TRBJ2-1	CASSSLSAYNEQFF	TGTGCCAGCAGCTCCCTCTCGGCCTACAATGAGCAGTTCTTC
TRBD2	few	TRBV12-3/TRBV12-4	22	TRBJ2-1	CASSLARVGTSGGSPIYNEQFF	TGTGCCAGCAGTTTAGCGCGGGTGGGCACTAGCGGGGGGTCTCCCATCTACAATGAGCAGTTCTTC
-	few	TRBV9	15	TRBJ2-5	CASSVGVRVGGTQYF	TGTGCCAGCAGCGTAGGGGTAAGGGTAGGGGGGACCCAGTACTTC
TRBD2	few	TRBV4-2	16	TRBJ2-7	CASSQDSKRGSYEQYF	TGTGCCAGCAGCCAAGATTCGAAGCGGGGCTCCTACGAGCAGTACTTC
TRBD1	few	TRBV6-5	20	TRBJ2-7	CASSSFGRDRGHVGTYEQYF	TGTGCCAGCAGTTCTTTCGGCCGGGACAGGGGACATGTTGGTACCTACGAGCAGTACTTC
TRBD1	-	TRBV20-1	15	TRBJ1-6	CSASASGTGNSPLHF	TGCAGTGCTAGTGCTTCCGGGACAGGGAACTCACCCCTCCACTTT
-	-	TRBV7-9	13	TRBJ2-3	CASSSTPGDTQYF	TGTGCCAGCAGCTCTACCCCAGGGGATACGCAGTATTTT
-	-	TRBV20-1	15	TRBJ1-1	CSARDQRGGNTEAFF	TGCAGTGCTAGAGATCAGAGGGGCGGGAACACTGAAGCTTTCTTT
TRBD2	-	TRBV25-1	13	TRBJ2-5	CASRREGVETQYF	TGTGCCAGCAGAAGGGAGGGAGTAGAGACCCAGTACTTC
-	few	TRBV7-9	15	TRBJ1-2	CASSFRNRVDYGYTF	TGTGCCAGCAGCTTTAGGAACAGGGTGGACTATGGCTACACCTTC
-	-	TRBV5-8	15	TRBJ1-5	CASSLAGALNQPQHF	TGTGCCAGCAGCCTAGCAGGGGCCCTCAATCAGCCCCAGCATTTT
TRBD1	-	TRBV28	16	TRBJ2-2	CAGSKGRGRITGELFF	TGTGCCGGCAGTAAAGGCAGGGGGCGAATCACCGGGGAGCTGTTTTTT
TRBD2	-	TRBV5-1	14	TRBJ2-5	CASRASGAQETQYF	TGCGCCAGCAGAGCTAGCGGGGCGCAAGAGACCCAGTACTTC
TRBD1	-	TRBV5-1	16	TRBJ2-7	CASSQDAGQGFYEQYF	TGCGCCAGCAGTCAAGACGCGGGACAGGGGTTCTACGAGCAGTACTTC
-	few	TRBV5-1	16	TRBJ1-1	CASSPGTLKAQTEAFF	TGCGCCAGCAGTCCCGGGACTCTCAAGGCCCAAACTGAAGCTTTCTTT
TRBD1	once	TRBV12-3/TRBV12-4	14	TRBJ2-1	CATAGGASYNEQFF	TGTGCAACGGCAGGGGGCGCGAGCTACAATGAGCAGTTCTTC
-	-	TRBV19	13	TRBJ1-5	CAGRRSSGQPQHF	TGTGCCGGGCGTCGCAGTTCAGGTCAGCCCCAGCATTTT
-	few	TRBV5-1	18	TRBJ2-1	CASSLVGNLPFLYNEQFF	TGCGCCAGCAGCTTGGTAGGGAACCTCCCTTTTCTTTACAATGAGCAGTTCTTC